This section outlines one T cell receptor (beta chain) sequence together with its context. This specimen comes from a study of blood T cells in healthy people across ages. A J-beta primer mix and a sample-barcoded 5' primer were used in a second PCR of roughly 6 to 12 cycles. TCRdb used MiXCR to reprocess the 5' RACE reads, holding one entry per CDR3 protein. The sample carries about 1.7 million distinct CDR3 sequences, 28% recorded once. The CDR3 loop spans 16 amino acids. With V trimmed by 4 bases and J by 2 bases, 8 bases remained unmatched. CDR1 is LGHNA and CDR2 is YSLEER in the germline V gene. This chain joins TRBV4-3 and TRBJ2-1, with TRBD2 matching over 7 bases. The material sequenced was blood. The receptor was isolated from a woman aged 25 to 39 in good health. This CDR3 reads CASSPLSGGPYNEQFF. The CDR3 region has the DNA TGCGCCAGCAGCCCACTGTCGGGAGGCCCCTACAATGAGCAGTTCTTC.